Shown below are 19 T cell receptor beta chains from a single sample sequenced in a study of OX40 agonist ivuxolimab in advanced cancers. The method was immunoSEQ multiplex PCR; TCRdb's version includes in-frame clones alone and lacks a portion of them. The table shows tens of thousands of clones, with more than 75% occurring only once. The specimen was CD4+ or CD8+ T cells sorted from blood, collected in a trial of the OX40 agonist ivuxolimab. The receptors shown here come from an adult with an advanced solid tumor such as melanoma, head and neck, liver or kidney cancer.

This chain uses TRBV6-6 with TRBJ2-5, with 12 bases identical to TRBD2. From germline, CDR1 is MNHNY and CDR2 SVGAGI (reference sequence). The length of the CDR3 is 16 residues. The V segment lost 6 bases and the J segment 4 bases; nucleotides outside the gene matches: 9. The CDR3 sequence is CASRTGTSGLVETQYF. The CDR3 coding sequence is TGTGCCAGCAGGACCGGGACTAGCGGGCTTGTAGAGACCCAGTACTTC.

The rearrangement links TRBV7-2 to TRBJ2-2; TRBD2 agrees at 8 bases. With V trimmed by 3 bases and J by 6 bases, 9 bases remained unmatched. This CDR3 spans 16 amino acids. The germline CDR1 and CDR2 sequences are SGHTA and FQGNSA. The CDR3 is CASSFPGGGRPGELFF. In DNA, the CDR3 is TGTGCCAGCAGCTTCCCCGGCGGGGGGCGACCCGGGGAGCTGTTTTTT.

The rearrangement joins TRBV2 to TRBJ2-2; the D is unclear. This CDR3 contains 14 residues. Germline CDR1 is SNHLY and CDR2 is FYNNEI. V lost 8 bases to trimming and J lost 0 bases, with 10 bases between them. The CDR3: CASRMISNTGELFF. As DNA, the CDR3 is TGTGCCAGCCGGATGATTTCGAACACCGGGGAGCTGTTTTTT.

The CDR3 protein is CASSPSTVNTEAFF. For the CDR3, the DNA is TGTGCCAGCAGCCCCTCCACGGTGAACACTGAAGCTTTCTTT. The chain uses TRBV11-2 and TRBJ1-1, with unresolved D. CDR1 and CDR2 from the germline V gene are SGHAT and FQNNGV. This CDR3 is built from 14 residues. V was shortened by 5 bases and J by 0 bases, with 10 bases between the two germline ends.

This chain connects TRBV28 to TRBJ2-2; the D gene is possibly TRBD2 (5 bases). Germline CDR1 and CDR2: MDHEN and SYDVKM. The CDR3 is 15 amino acids. V was pared by 6 bases and J by 4 bases, with 15 bases between. CDR3 residues: CASSPLGESTGELFF. DNA of the CDR3: TGTGCCAGCAGCCCCCTCGGGGAGAGCACCGGGGAGCTGTTTTTT.

This clone was recorded once. The CDR3 sequence is CASSVGEYGTDTQYF. The CDR3 DNA follows: TGTGCCAGCAGCGTAGGGGAGTACGGCACAGATACGCAGTATTTT. The genes are TRBV9 and TRBJ2-3; perhaps TRBD2 as D (5 bases). The germline V gene has CDR1 SGDLS and CDR2 YYNGEE. Trimming shortened V by 0 bases and J by 1 base, and 9 bases separated the two germline ends. The CDR3 totals 15 residues.

The genes are TRBV28 and TRBJ1-2; 7 bases align to TRBD1. This CDR3 is built from 15 residues. Germline V gene data show CDR1 as MDHEN and CDR2 as SYDVKM. V lost 9 bases to trimming and J lost 5 bases; unmatched junction nucleotides: 15. CDR3 sequence: CASGEVDRVAYGYTF. The CDR3 region has the DNA TGTGCCAGTGGCGAGGTCGACAGGGTGGCGTATGGCTACACCTTC.

This chain joins TRBV5-1 and TRBJ1-5; no definite D call. Germline V lookup: CDR1 SGHRS, CDR2 YFSETQ. Trimming removed 0 bases from V and 7 bases from J, with 11 bases in between. The CDR3 spans 14 residues. This chain's CDR3 is CASSLAPGPQPQHF. CDR3 sequence (DNA): TGCGCCAGCAGCTTGGCCCCAGGCCCCCAGCCCCAGCATTTT.

V and J are TRBV5-6 and TRBJ2-6; the D gene is possibly TRBD1 (6 bases). In germline, CDR1 is SGHDT, CDR2 YYEEEE. With 4 bases removed from V and 0 bases from J, the gap between germline ends came to 8 bases. The CDR3 spans 15 residues. The CDR3 is CASSLQGSGANVLTF. In DNA form, the CDR3 reads TGTGCCAGCAGCCTACAGGGCTCTGGGGCCAACGTCCTGACTTTC.

The chain uses TRBV7-9 and TRBJ2-1; 10 bases agree with TRBD2. The CDR3 length is 18 residues. Germline loops: CDR1 SEHNR, CDR2 FQNEAQ (reference sequence). V lost 0 bases to trimming and J lost 0 bases; unmatched junction nucleotides: 5. The CDR3 here is CASSLAFSGGHSYNEQFF. As DNA, the CDR3 is TGTGCCAGCAGCTTAGCCTTTAGCGGGGGGCACTCCTACAATGAGCAGTTCTTC.

This clone was observed a single time. The J gene is TRBJ2-2, the V gene TRBV9, with unresolved D. There are 12 residues in the CDR3. The germline V and J ends were trimmed by 4 bases and 3 bases, with 4 bases remaining between them. Germline V gene data show CDR1 as SGDLS and CDR2 as YYNGEE. The DNA for the CDR3 is TGTGCCAGCAGCCGGGACACCGGGGAGCTGTTTTTT. It codes for CASSRDTGELFF.

J is TRBJ1-5 and V is TRBV5-8; perhaps TRBD1 as D (6 bases). The germline gives CDR1 SGHTS, CDR2 YDEGEE. V lost 2 bases, J lost 2 bases, and 11 bases lay in between. The CDR3 covers 15 residues. The CDR3 loop is CASSFQGSGNQPQHF. CDR3 nucleotides: TGTGCCAGCAGCTTCCAGGGGTCGGGCAATCAGCCCCAGCATTTT.

The chain couples TRBV6-6 to TRBJ1-5; maybe TRBD1 (6 bases). V lost 4 bases and J 2 bases, leaving 12 bases between the germline ends. This CDR3 has 15 amino acids. Germline V CDR1 and CDR2: MNHNY, SVGAGI (reference sequence). The CDR3 DNA reads as TGTGCCAGCAGTTCCACAGGGTTTGGCAATCAGCCCCAGCATTTT. This gives the protein CASSSTGFGNQPQHF.

The J gene is TRBJ2-1, the V gene TRBV27; D is unresolved. The CDR3 is made up of 14 amino acids. CDR1 is MNHEY and CDR2 is SMNVEV in the germline V gene (reference sequence). V lost 3 bases to trimming and J lost 3 bases, with 9 bases between them. The CDR3 is CASSFGRLYNEQFF. In DNA, the CDR3 is TGTGCCAGCAGTTTCGGGCGACTCTACAATGAGCAGTTCTTC.

The chain joins TRBV4-1 to TRBJ2-7; a possible D gene is TRBD1 (6 bases). Between the trimmed V and J ends, which lost 1 base and 4 bases, there was a span of 11 bases. The CDR3 contains 14 residues. The germline V gene encodes CDR1 MGHRA and CDR2 YSYEKL. In DNA form, the CDR3 reads TGCGCCAGCAGCCAAGGACCGACAGGTTACGAGCAGTACGTC. Protein product: CASSQGPTGYEQYV.

By share of the sample, this clone is medium-sized. This chain joins TRBV30 and TRBJ1-2; the match to TRBD1 covers 7 bases. The CDR3 runs to 13 residues. Germline assignment: CDR1 GTSNPN and CDR2 SVGIG (reference sequence). V lost 6 bases to trimming and J lost 5 bases; unmatched junction nucleotides: 9. CDR3 DNA: TGTGCCTGTAGTTACAGGGGCTGGTATGGCTACACCTTC. Translation gives CACSYRGWYGYTF.

The chain employs TRBV6-1 and TRBJ1-5; D gene unclear. From germline, CDR1 is MNHNS and CDR2 SASEGT. The CDR3 runs 13 residues. V lost 7 bases to trimming and J lost 6 bases, with 13 bases between them. The CDR3 here is CASTPLGSQPQHF. The CDR3 coding sequence is TGTGCCAGCACCCCTCTCGGCAGTCAGCCCCAGCATTTT.

The chain has TRBV28 and TRBJ1-5, with 9 nucleotides matching TRBD1. From germline, CDR1 is MDHEN and CDR2 SYDVKM. V was pared by 2 bases and J by 7 bases, with 9 bases of the junction left unmatched. This CDR3 is built from 16 residues. The CDR3: CASSLAPRTGDQPQHF. CDR3 coding DNA: TGTGCCAGCAGTTTAGCCCCTCGGACAGGGGACCAGCCCCAGCATTTT.

V is TRBV15 and J is TRBJ1-2; no clear D. V lost 0 bases and J 6 bases, leaving 8 bases between the germline ends. The CDR3 extends over 13 amino acids. From germline, CDR1 is LNHNV and CDR2 YYDKDF (reference sequence). The CDR3 loop is CATSRDRRNGYTF. DNA for the CDR3: TGTGCCACCAGCAGAGACAGAAGGAATGGCTACACCTTC. The variable domain in full, completed from reference TRBV15 and TRBJ1-2, reads DAMVIQNPRYQVTQFGKPVTLSCSQTLNHNVMYWYQQKSSQAPKLLFHYYDKDFNNEADTPDNFQSRRPNTSFCFLDIRSPGLGDTAMYLCATSRDRRNGYTFGSGTRLTVV.